These 7 T cell receptor beta chains were sequenced from one sample in a study of siplizumab effects on memory and regulatory T cells. Generated by immunoSEQ multiplex PCR, the TCRdb table keeps only in-frame clones and is missing some. The data hold about 56,000 clones, with approximately 97% observed a single time. The sequenced sample consisted of naive CD8+ T cells sorted from blood. The receptors come from a human donor in good health.

The rearrangement uses TRBV19 and TRBJ1-2, with TRBD1 as a possible D gene (5 bases). Germline V CDR1 and CDR2: LNHDA, SQIVND (reference sequence). The length of the CDR3 is 12 residues. Trimming pared 4 bases from V and 6 bases from J, leaving 9 bases between. DNA for the CDR3: TGTGCCAGTAGTAACCAGGGAGATGGCTACACCTTC. Translated, it gives CASSNQGDGYTF.

The rearrangement uses TRBV5-5 and TRBJ2-7; D tentatively fits TRBD1 or TRBD2 (5 bases each). This CDR3 region has 17 residues. CDR1 and CDR2 (germline): SGHKS, YYEKEE (reference sequence). V lost 0 bases, J lost 0 bases, and 16 bases lay in between. Here the CDR3 DNA reads TGTGCCAGCAGCTTGGCAGGGACGGAGATTAGCTCCTACGAGCAGTACTTC. Translation gives CASSLAGTEISSYEQYF.

In the case of this clone: A read error may account for a junction end that differs from germline. The chain uses TRBV5-5 and TRBJ2-7; D not certain. The CDR3 contains 14 residues. Germline CDR1 is SGHKS and CDR2 is YYEKEE (reference sequence). The CDR3 reads CASSLERLSYVQYF. In nucleotides, the CDR3 is TGTGCCAGCAGCTTGGAACGACTCTCCTACGTGCAGTACTTC.

The gene calls are TRBV7-3 and TRBJ1-4, with 9 bases lining up with TRBD1. V lost 5 bases, J lost 5 bases, and 12 bases stayed unmatched. The CDR3 contains 17 residues. Germline CDR1 SGHTA, CDR2 FQGTGA. Written as DNA, the CDR3 is TGTGCCAGCAGCCCCGGGGACAGGGTCTTTTTAAATGAAAAACTGTTTTTT. Encoded protein: CASSPGDRVFLNEKLFF.

The J gene is TRBJ2-7, the V gene TRBV27; D remains ambiguous. Trimming cost V 10 bases and J 1 base, with 11 bases left between them. Per the germline V gene, CDR1 is MNHEY and CDR2 is SMNVEV (reference sequence). The CDR3 is 12 residues long. In DNA, the CDR3 is TGTGCCACTGGTACGGGTTCCTACGAGCAGTACTTC. It translates to CATGTGSYEQYF.

The chain couples TRBV11-2 to TRBJ2-1, with D possibly called TRBD1 or TRBD2 (5 bases each). V lost 0 bases, J lost 3 bases, and 15 bases lay in between. The germline gives CDR1 SGHAT, CDR2 FQNNGV. The CDR3 extends over 17 amino acids. This CDR3 reads CASSLDRGILGYNEQFF. The CDR3 nucleotides read TGTGCCAGCAGCTTAGATCGGGGCATTCTAGGCTACAATGAGCAGTTCTTC.

This clone has only a few counts. V usage is TRBV7-9 and J usage is TRBJ2-1; D might be TRBD2 (5 bases). This CDR3 has 15 amino acids. V was shortened by 1 base and J by 8 bases, with 15 bases between the two germline ends. The germline CDR1 and CDR2 sequences are SEHNR and FQNEAQ (reference sequence). The CDR3 bases are TGTGCCAGCAGCTTAGGGGATACGTCGCGGGATGAGCAGTTCTTC. It encodes CASSLGDTSRDEQFF.